The 14 T cell receptor beta chains below all came from one sample that was sequenced in a study of radiotherapy plus CTLA-4 blockade in lung cancer. TCRdb's copy holds only in-frame clones and misses some; the assay was immunoSEQ multiplex PCR. The repertoire holds tens of thousands of clones, with 70% to 80% as singletons. The source material was peripheral blood, sampled from a patient treated with radiotherapy plus ipilimumab. Receptors originate from a human donor with non-small cell lung cancer who had a complete response to radiotherapy plus ipilimumab.

This chain joins TRBV29-1 and TRBJ1-2, with D perhaps TRBD1 (5 bases). Trimming left V 5 bases short and J 4 bases short, with 14 bases between. From germline, CDR1 is SQVTM and CDR2 ANQGSEA. The CDR3 sequence is 13 residues long. The chain's CDR3 is CSVPGLGAYGYTF. The CDR3 DNA reads as TGCAGCGTTCCGGGACTCGGGGCCTATGGCTACACCTTC.

DNA for the CDR3: TGTGCCAGTAGTATAGGCTGGGGCACGGAAACCGGGGAGCTGTTTTTT. Protein sequence: CASSIGWGTETGELFF. This chain joins TRBV19 and TRBJ2-2; perhaps TRBD1 as D (5 bases). V lost 1 base to trimming and J lost 5 bases, with 14 bases between them. Germline V gene lookup returns CDR1 LNHDA and CDR2 SQIVND (reference sequence). The CDR3 extends over 16 amino acids.

V is TRBV14 and J is TRBJ1-1; D not resolved. This CDR3 is 13 amino acids long. With 2 bases removed from V and 1 base from J, the gap between germline ends came to 5 bases. Germline V gene data show CDR1 as SGHDN and CDR2 as FVKESK. CDR3 loop: CASSQQGNTEAFF. The DNA of the CDR3 is TGTGCCAGCAGCCAACAAGGGAACACTGAAGCTTTCTTT.

The chain has TRBV9 and TRBJ2-5; 7 bases fit TRBD1. CDR3 length: 15 residues. The germline gives CDR1 SGDLS, CDR2 YYNGEE. V lost 2 bases to trimming and J lost 4 bases; unmatched junction nucleotides: 8. This CDR3 reads CASSVPAGGVETQYF. The CDR3 region has the DNA TGTGCCAGCAGCGTCCCGGCAGGGGGAGTAGAGACCCAGTACTTC.

V and J are TRBV11-2 and TRBJ1-2; TRBD1 is a possible D gene (6 bases). The CDR3 loop spans 12 amino acids. Germline V gene lookup returns CDR1 SGHAT and CDR2 FQNNGV. The V gene lost 5 bases and the J gene lost 8 bases, with 12 bases spanning the gap. This chain's CDR3 is CASSPQGNGYTF. CDR3 in DNA: TGTGCCAGCAGCCCGCAGGGGAACGGCTACACCTTC.

J is TRBJ2-1 and V is TRBV29-1; no reliable D call. V lost 7 bases and J 8 bases, leaving 15 bases between the germline ends. There are 12 residues in the CDR3. Germline V lookup: CDR1 SQVTM, CDR2 ANQGSEA. The CDR3 DNA sequence: TGCAGCGCCAGGACCGCAGAATATGAGCAGTTCTTC. Protein product: CSARTAEYEQFF.

A remark on this clone: Its ends do not fully match the called genes, so a read error is possible. CDR3 DNA: TGTGCCAGCAGCGAAGAGACCCAGTACTTC. Protein product: CASSEETQYF. V usage is TRBV2 and J usage is TRBJ2-5; no clear D. Germline V lookup: CDR1 SNHLY, CDR2 FYNNEI. This CDR3 has 10 amino acids.

Concerning this clone: The junction shows a germline mismatch at one end, possibly a read error. The chain is built from TRBV9 and TRBJ2-3; D gene ambiguous. Germline V gene data show CDR1 as SGDLS and CDR2 as YYNGEE. The CDR3 length is 14 residues. This CDR3 is CASSSKNSRDTQYF. CDR3 nucleotide sequence: TGTGCCAGCAGCTCTAAAAACAGCAGAGATACGCAGTATTTT.

CDR3 region: CASSSRRGTSYGYTF. The CDR3 DNA sequence: TGTGCCAGCAGCTCGAGGAGAGGGACGAGCTATGGCTACACCTTC. The rearrangement links TRBV7-9 to TRBJ1-2, with D possibly being TRBD1 (5 bases). The V and J ends lost 4 bases and 4 bases respectively, with 16 bases between them. Germline values: CDR1 SEHNR, CDR2 FQNEAQ (reference sequence). The CDR3 extends over 15 amino acids.

This chain joins TRBV18 and TRBJ2-7, with TRBD1 matching over 7 bases. The ends lost 3 bases at V and 4 bases at J; junction bases unmatched: 12. Germline V gives CDR1 KGHSH, CDR2 LQKENI. This CDR3 is built from 16 residues. In nucleotides, the CDR3 is TGTGCCAGCTCACCCCCACCGACAGGGTGGAAGTACGAGCAGTACTTC. Translated: CASSPPPTGWKYEQYF.

The chain uses TRBV6-1 and TRBJ2-5; possible D gene TRBD1, 6 bases. This CDR3 has 14 amino acids. V lost 2 bases to trimming and J lost 1 base, with 8 bases between them. Germline CDR1 and CDR2: MNHNS and SASEGT. The CDR3 coding sequence is TGTGCCAGCAGTGAATGGACAGTCCAAGAGACCCAGTACTTC. Encoded protein: CASSEWTVQETQYF.

V gene TRBV5-8 combines with J gene TRBJ1-1; 8 positions match TRBD1. CDR1 is SGHTS and CDR2 is YDEGEE in the germline V gene. The CDR3 consists of 13 residues. The V and J ends lost 4 bases and 6 bases, in that order; junction bases with no gene match: 5. In nucleotides, the CDR3 is TGTGCCAGCAGCGAGGACAGGGTGGCTGAAGCTTTCTTT. Amino acid sequence: CASSEDRVAEAFF. The full variable domain, in which reference TRBV5-8 and TRBJ1-1 provide the parts outside the CDR3, is EAGVTQSPTHLIKTRGQQATLRCSPISGHTSVYWYQQALGLGLQFLLWYDEGEERNRGNFPPRFSGRQFPNYSSELNVNALELEDSALYLCASSEDRVAEAFFGQGTRLTVV.

A few counts support this clone. The rearrangement uses TRBV7-2 and TRBJ2-7, with D possibly matching TRBD2 (6 bases). Per the germline V gene, CDR1 is SGHTA and CDR2 is FQGNSA. V dropped 1 base and J dropped 0 bases, with 7 bases sitting between them. This CDR3 is 14 amino acids long. This CDR3 reads CASSLGGGSYEQYV. CDR3 in DNA: TGTGCCAGCAGCTTAGGGGGAGGCTCCTACGAGCAGTACGTC.

The chain uses TRBV10-3 and TRBJ2-1; TRBD1 aligns across 9 bases. Germline values: CDR1 ENHRY, CDR2 SYGVKD. This CDR3 has 12 residues. J was trimmed by 8 bases and V by 4 bases; bases with no gene match: 0. The CDR3 loop reads CAISGQGDEQFF. DNA of the CDR3: TGTGCCATCAGTGGACAGGGGGATGAGCAGTTCTTC.